This T cell receptor (beta chain) emerged from a study of post-analysis software for immune sequencing data. Study-wide context: The courses of disease that were included comprised relapsing-remitting, secondary progressive and progressive-relapsing multiple sclerosis. Whole-study findings and limits: There were about 5 TRBV segments more frequent in patients than controls, and TRBV5-6, TRBV5-1 and TRBV20-1 were among them. Strong same-batch co-clustering of samples appeared with F measure clustering. Significantly decreased normalized Chao1 diversity was recorded for multiple sclerosis patients relative to controls.

This clonotype showed up just once. Its specificity is not known. This CDR3 region has 15 residues. Germline-derived CDR1 and CDR2 are MNHEY and SVGEGT. V lost 7 bases and J 6 bases, leaving 19 bases between the germline ends. Presence of unique molecular identifiers characterized the TCR beta cDNA libraries. The yield from roughly 1 to 10 million T cells was some 500,000 cDNA molecules in total. TCRdb re-called the PCR reads through MiXCR, storing one row per CDR3 protein. The sample consists of approximately 730,000 distinct CDR3 sequences, roughly 27% of them appearing once. This receptor was obtained from a girl aged 10 to 17 with multiple sclerosis. Source material: blood. J is TRBJ2-4 and V is TRBV6-2 or TRBV6-3; D perhaps matches TRBD2 (6 bases). DNA of the CDR3: TGTGCCAGCACCGGAGGGAACCGACGGTCAAACATTCAGTACTTC. Encoded protein: CASTGGNRRSNIQYF.